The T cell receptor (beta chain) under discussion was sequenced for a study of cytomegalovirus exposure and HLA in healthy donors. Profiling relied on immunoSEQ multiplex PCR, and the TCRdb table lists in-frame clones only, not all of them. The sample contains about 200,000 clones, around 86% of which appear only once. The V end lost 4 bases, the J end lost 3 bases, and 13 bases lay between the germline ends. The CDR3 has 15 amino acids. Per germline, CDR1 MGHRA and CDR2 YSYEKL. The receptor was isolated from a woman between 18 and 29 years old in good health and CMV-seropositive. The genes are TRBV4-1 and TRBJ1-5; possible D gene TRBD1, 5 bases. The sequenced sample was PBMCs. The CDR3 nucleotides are TGCGCCAGCAGCCCCGAGGACATAAACAATCAGCCCCAGCATTTT. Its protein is CASSPEDINNQPQHF.